The subject of this entry is one T cell receptor (beta chain). Its cognate antigen is unknown. As to treatment: oral pan-JAK inhibitor, 5-10 mg twice daily. Peripheral blood and lesional scalp punch biopsies came from alopecia areata patients. These data originate in a study of CD8+ T cells in alopecia areata. Overall study: Treated patients received oral tofacitinib, 5 to 10 mg twice daily. The study, taken as a whole, reports: Clonality in the scalp and expanded CD8+ clones ranked among the top 100 were significantly decreased by tofacitinib. With just one nonresponder, it is still uncertain whether baseline CD8+ expansion relates to response.

Extracted from the samples, RNA was reverse transcribed into cDNA to serve as the sequencing template. Data came from immunoSEQ multiplex PCR; TCRdb stores just in-frame clones and leaves some out. The sample contains around 190,000 clones, 60% of which appear only once. This CDR3 region has 14 residues. Germline CDR1 is SGHTA and CDR2 is FQGNSA. V was clipped by 6 bases and J by 5 bases; unmatched bases: 6. The sequence was obtained from a human donor with alopecia areata. Material: CD4+ T cells sorted from blood, obtained at week 24, from a patient treated with tofacitinib. The V call is TRBV7-2, the J call TRBJ2-7; 11 nucleotides agree with TRBD2. CDR3 DNA: TGTGCCAGCAGGTTTTCGACTAGCGGGGACGAGCAGTACTTC. Encoded protein: CASRFSTSGDEQYF.